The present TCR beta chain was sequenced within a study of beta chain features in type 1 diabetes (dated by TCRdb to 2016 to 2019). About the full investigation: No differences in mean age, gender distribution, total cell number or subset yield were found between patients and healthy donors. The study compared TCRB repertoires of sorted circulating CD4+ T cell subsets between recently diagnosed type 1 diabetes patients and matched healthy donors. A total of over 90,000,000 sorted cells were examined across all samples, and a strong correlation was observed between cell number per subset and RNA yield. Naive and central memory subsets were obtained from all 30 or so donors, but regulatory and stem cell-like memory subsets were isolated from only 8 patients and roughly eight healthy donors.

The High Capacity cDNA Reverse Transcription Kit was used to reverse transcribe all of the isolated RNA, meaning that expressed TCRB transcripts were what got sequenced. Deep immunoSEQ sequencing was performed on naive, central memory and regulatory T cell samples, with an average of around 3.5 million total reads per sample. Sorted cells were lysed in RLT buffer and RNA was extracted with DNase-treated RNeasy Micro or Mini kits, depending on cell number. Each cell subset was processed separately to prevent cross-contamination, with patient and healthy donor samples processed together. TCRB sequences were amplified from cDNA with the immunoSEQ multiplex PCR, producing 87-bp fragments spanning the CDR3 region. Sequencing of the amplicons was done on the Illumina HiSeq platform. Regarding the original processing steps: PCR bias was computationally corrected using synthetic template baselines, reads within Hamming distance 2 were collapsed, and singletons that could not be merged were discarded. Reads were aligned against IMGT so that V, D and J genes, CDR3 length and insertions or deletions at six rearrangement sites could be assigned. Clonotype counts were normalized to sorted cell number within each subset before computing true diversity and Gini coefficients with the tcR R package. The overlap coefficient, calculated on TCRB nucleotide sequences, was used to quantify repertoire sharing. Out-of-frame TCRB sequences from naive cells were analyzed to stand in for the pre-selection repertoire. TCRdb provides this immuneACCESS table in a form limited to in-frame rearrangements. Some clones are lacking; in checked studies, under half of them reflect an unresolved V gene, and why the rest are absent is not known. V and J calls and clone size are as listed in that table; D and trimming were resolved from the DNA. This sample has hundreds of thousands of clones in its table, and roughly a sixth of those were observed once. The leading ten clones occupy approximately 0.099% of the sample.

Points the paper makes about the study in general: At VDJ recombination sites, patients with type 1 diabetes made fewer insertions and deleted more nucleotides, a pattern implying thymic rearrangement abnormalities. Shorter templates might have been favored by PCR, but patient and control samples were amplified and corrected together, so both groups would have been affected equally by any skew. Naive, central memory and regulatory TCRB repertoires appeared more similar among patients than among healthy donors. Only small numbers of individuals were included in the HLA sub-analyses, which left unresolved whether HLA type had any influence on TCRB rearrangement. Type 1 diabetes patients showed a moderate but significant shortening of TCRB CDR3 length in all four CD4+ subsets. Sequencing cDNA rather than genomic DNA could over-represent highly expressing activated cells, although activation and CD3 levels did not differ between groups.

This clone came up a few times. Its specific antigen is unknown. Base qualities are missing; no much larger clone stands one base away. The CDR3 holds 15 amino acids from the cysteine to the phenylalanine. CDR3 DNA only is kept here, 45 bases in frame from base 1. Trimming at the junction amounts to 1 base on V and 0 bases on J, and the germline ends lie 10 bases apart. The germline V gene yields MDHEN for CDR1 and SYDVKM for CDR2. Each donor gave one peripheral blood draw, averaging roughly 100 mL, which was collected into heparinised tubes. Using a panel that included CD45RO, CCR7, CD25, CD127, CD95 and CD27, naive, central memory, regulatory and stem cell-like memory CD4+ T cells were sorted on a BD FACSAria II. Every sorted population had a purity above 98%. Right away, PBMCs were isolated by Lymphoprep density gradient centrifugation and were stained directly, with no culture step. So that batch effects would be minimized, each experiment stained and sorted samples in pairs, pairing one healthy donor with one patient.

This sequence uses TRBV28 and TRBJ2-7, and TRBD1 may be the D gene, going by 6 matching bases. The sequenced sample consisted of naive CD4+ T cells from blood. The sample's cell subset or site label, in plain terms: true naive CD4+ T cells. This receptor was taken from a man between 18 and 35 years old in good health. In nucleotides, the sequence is TGTGCCAGCAGTTTATATGGCAGGGGCTCCTACGAGCAGTACTTC. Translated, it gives CASSLYGRGSYEQYF.